One sample yielded the 14 T cell receptor beta chains listed below, sequenced in a study of post-analysis software for immune sequencing data. Unique molecular identifiers had been added to the TCR beta cDNA libraries. TCRdb re-called the PCR reads with MiXCR, one entry per CDR3 protein. The table lists 550,000 to 700,000 distinct CDR3 sequences, roughly 40% of them singletons. Their antigen targets remain unknown. Study-wide points: Patients had higher frequencies than controls of roughly five TRBV segments, including TRBV5-6, TRBV5-1 and TRBV20-1.

Specimen: blood. These receptors were obtained from a girl between 10 and 17 years old with multiple sclerosis.

This clonotype was picked up a small number of times. The chain employs TRBV24-1 and TRBJ2-3; possible D gene TRBD1, 6 bases. The V end was cut by 2 bases, the J end by 6 bases, with 20 bases between. Per germline, CDR1 KGHDR and CDR2 SFDVKD. This CDR3 has 17 residues. CDR3 amino acids: CATSDSPGTTAYDTQYF. CDR3 coding DNA: TGTGCCACCAGTGATTCCCCCGGGACAACAGCTTACGATACGCAGTATTTT.

This clonotype came up a few times. The chain uses TRBV10-3 and TRBJ2-7; 8 bases align to TRBD2. Germline V CDR1 and CDR2: ENHRY, SYGVKD. V trimming: 0 bases; J trimming: 3 bases; junction bases outside the gene matches: 7. CDR3 length equals 16 residues. The CDR3: CAISESGGREGYEQYF. DNA of the CDR3: TGTGCCATCAGTGAGTCGGGCGGACGGGAGGGCTACGAGCAGTACTTC.

This sequence joins TRBV5-6 and TRBJ1-2, with a possible D match to TRBD1 (6 bases). Germline assignment: CDR1 SGHDT and CDR2 YYEEEE. The V end was cut by 4 bases, the J end by 6 bases, with 16 bases between. The CDR3 has 14 residues. CDR3 in amino acids: CASSRKGGGHGYTF. The CDR3 coding sequence is TGTGCCAGCAGCCGCAAGGGGGGAGGCCATGGCTACACCTTC.

V and J are TRBV12-3 or TRBV12-4 and TRBJ2-7, with 9 bases matching TRBD1. V was pared by 1 base and J by 4 bases, with 14 bases of the junction left unmatched. This CDR3 spans 18 amino acids. This CDR3 reads CASSLDPFGGQGRYEQYF. As DNA, the CDR3 is TGTGCCAGCAGTTTAGACCCTTTTGGGGGACAGGGACGTTACGAGCAGTACTTC.

The chain is built from TRBV4-1 and TRBJ2-1, with TRBD2 identical over 8 bases. From germline, CDR1 is MGHRA and CDR2 YSYEKL. CDR3 size: 16 residues. Trimming took 2 bases from V and 15 from J; bases not matched to a gene: 18. The CDR3 DNA reads TGCGCCAGCAGCCAAATAGGAACGGGGGGGCCTTCCAAGCGGTTCTTC. Protein product: CASSQIGTGGPSKRFF.

The sample holds a few counts of this clonotype. The chain couples TRBV20-1 to TRBJ2-7; 10 bases line up with TRBD1. This CDR3 is 15 amino acids long. Germline values: CDR1 DFQATT, CDR2 SNEGSKA (reference sequence). The V and J ends lost 5 bases and 4 bases, in that order; junction bases with no gene match: 11. The CDR3 DNA reads as TGCAGTGCTCCTCATCCTGGGACAGGGGTTTACGAGCAGTACTTC. Translating gives CSAPHPGTGVYEQYF.

J is TRBJ1-5 and V is TRBV6-1; D is possibly TRBD1 (5 bases). CDR3 size: 18 residues. The germline V and J ends were trimmed by 6 bases and 2 bases, with 23 bases remaining between them. CDR1 MNHNS and CDR2 SASEGT come from the germline V gene. In nucleotides, the CDR3 is TGTGCCAGCAGCCCAACAAGGGGAGGGAACGGGGGCAATCAGCCCCAGCATTTT. Translating it yields CASSPTRGGNGGNQPQHF.

The chain links TRBV5-1 to TRBJ1-1; D is undetermined. This CDR3 is 13 amino acids long. Trimming pared 5 bases from V and 0 bases from J, leaving 8 bases between. CDR1 and CDR2 (germline): SGHRS, YFSETQ. CDR3 DNA sequence: TGCGCCAGCAGTGATGACCTGAACACTGAAGCTTTCTTT. Its protein product is CASSDDLNTEAFF. Together with reference TRBV5-1 and TRBJ1-1, the CDR3 gives the full variable domain: KAGVTQTPRYLIKTRGQQVTLSCSPISGHRSVSWYQQTPGQGLQFLFEYFSETQRNKGNFPGRFSGRQFSNSRSEMNVSTLELGDSALYLCASSDDLNTEAFFGQGTRLTVV.

The rearrangement joins TRBV12-3 or TRBV12-4 to TRBJ2-5, with 13 bases matching TRBD2. The CDR3 consists of 16 residues. The J segment lost 2 bases and the V segment lost 6 bases, leaving 6 bases of the junction unmatched. The CDR3 loop is CASSRTSGSEQETQYF. In nucleotides, the CDR3 is TGTGCCAGCAGCCGGACTAGCGGGAGCGAACAAGAGACCCAGTACTTC.

The rearrangement links TRBV5-4 to TRBJ1-4, with D unresolved. The CDR3 runs to 15 residues. V was shortened by 4 bases and J by 0 bases, with 10 bases between the two germline ends. Germline V CDR1 and CDR2: SGHNT, YYREEE (reference sequence). CDR3 nucleotides: TGTGCCAGCAGCCGCGACATCACAACTAATGAAAAACTGTTTTTT. Translating it yields CASSRDITTNEKLFF.

This clonotype has only a few counts. V gene TRBV20-1 combines with J gene TRBJ2-7, with 7 bases matching TRBD2. V shed 0 bases, J shed 1 base, and the junction held 6 bases outside the gene matches. Germline V lookup: CDR1 DFQATT, CDR2 SNEGSKA (reference sequence). The CDR3 sequence is 15 residues long. CDR3 nucleotides: TGCAGTGCTAGAGACACGGGAGGCCTGTCCTACGAGCAGTACTTC. Amino acid sequence: CSARDTGGLSYEQYF.

The V call is TRBV12-3 or TRBV12-4, the J call TRBJ1-5; TRBD1 aligns across 7 bases. J lost 4 bases, V lost 6 bases, and 6 bases had no gene match. This CDR3 comprises 14 residues. The CDR3 nucleotides read TGTGCCAGCAGGCCTGGGACAGTTAATCAGCCCCAGCATTTT. Protein: CASRPGTVNQPQHF.

This clonotype appeared a few times. The chain uses TRBV7-2 and TRBJ2-7, with D perhaps matching TRBD1 or TRBD2 (5 bases each). CDR3 size: 14 residues. V gave up 3 bases and J gave up 0 bases, with 9 bases separating them. CDR1 and CDR2 (germline): SGHTA, FQGNSA. CDR3 DNA sequence: TGTGCCAGCAGCTTTGCCGGGACCTCCTACGAGCAGTACTTC. Its translation is CASSFAGTSYEQYF.

As DNA, the CDR3 is TGCAGTGCTCTGGAGGCAGTAAACACTGAAGCTTTCTTT. As protein: CSALEAVNTEAFF. The chain links TRBV20-1 to TRBJ1-1; D is uncertain. The CDR3 totals 13 residues. Looked up from germline, CDR1 is DFQATT and CDR2 is SNEGSKA (reference sequence). Trimming took off 5 bases at V and 2 bases at J, with 12 bases between the two ends.